This TCR beta chain was observed in a study of T cell responses to AZD1222 COVID-19 vaccine. Regarding the study as a whole: Sampled repertoires all dated from after the peak T cell response.

The repertoire was sequenced with immunoSEQ multiplex PCR; TCRdb's copy has only in-frame clones and lacks some. The sample consists of around 70,000 clones, 70% to 90% of them appearing once. With V trimmed by 0 bases and J by 2 bases, 7 bases remained unmatched. Germline V gene lookup returns CDR1 SGHRS and CDR2 YFSETQ. There are 17 residues in the CDR3. In regard to this clone: Its matching antigen is unknown.

The V gene is TRBV5-1, the J gene TRBJ1-5; 8 positions agree with TRBD1. The specimen comprised peripheral blood, sampled 28 days after the second AZD1222 dose. This sequence originates from an adult who received the AZD1222 COVID-19 vaccine. The CDR3 region is CASSLGSTGAGNQPQHF. In DNA, the CDR3 is TGCGCCAGCAGCTTGGGGTCGACAGGGGCTGGCAATCAGCCCCAGCATTTT.